The next 9 T cell receptor beta chains were all read from a single sample in a study of OX40 agonist ivuxolimab in advanced cancers. Libraries came from the immunoSEQ multiplex PCR assay. Not all clones reach the TCRdb copy of this immuneACCESS table, which keeps in-frame sequences only. Checked studies attribute under half of the gap to unresolved V genes and leave the rest unexplained. The sample table shows 100,000 to 150,000 clones, and about 92% are seen once. The biggest ten clones account for about 0.93% of the sample. The source was CD4+ or CD8+ T cells sorted from blood, collected in a trial of the OX40 agonist ivuxolimab. The receptors here all came from an adult with an advanced solid tumor such as melanoma, head and neck, liver or kidney cancer.

V is TRBV6-1 and J is TRBJ1-4, with no clear D. In germline, CDR1 is MNHNS, CDR2 SASEGT. The CDR3 consists of 15 residues. V dropped 4 bases and J dropped 1 base, with 10 bases sitting between them. The DNA for the CDR3 is TGTGCCAGCAGTGTACGACGGGGAACTAATGAAAAACTGTTTTTT. It codes for CASSVRRGTNEKLFF.

Only one count was recorded for this clone. The rearrangement joins TRBV5-6 to TRBJ1-4; TRBD1 agrees at 7 bases. Germline CDR1 is SGHDT and CDR2 is YYEEEE. The trim removed 2 bases at V and 0 bases at J, leaving 1 base unmatched. The CDR3 loop spans 15 amino acids. Written as DNA, the CDR3 is TGTGCCAGCAGCTTTGGGACAGCAACTAATGAAAAACTGTTTTTT. It is translated as CASSFGTATNEKLFF.

The chain is built from TRBV7-6 and TRBJ2-1, with 12 bases that match TRBD2. V lost 3 bases to trimming and J lost 5 bases; unmatched junction nucleotides: 2. CDR3 length equals 15 residues. The germline V gene encodes CDR1 SGHVS and CDR2 FNYEAQ. In DNA, the CDR3 is TGTGCCAGCAGCTTTGGACTAGCGGGGAACAATGAGCAGTTCTTC. Its protein product is CASSFGLAGNNEQFF. Using reference TRBV7-6 and TRBJ2-1 for the parts outside the CDR3, the full variable domain is GAGVSQSPRYKVTKRGQDVALRCDPISGHVSLYWYRQALGQGPEFLTYFNYEAQQDKSGLPNDRFSAERPEGSISTLTIQRTEQRDSAMYRCASSFGLAGNNEQFFGPGTRLTVL.

This clone was observed a few times. The V and J genes are TRBV29-1 and TRBJ2-1; 7 bases are shared with TRBD1. CDR1 and CDR2 from the germline V gene are SQVTM and ANQGSEA. V was clipped by 2 bases and J by 0 bases; unmatched bases: 10. The CDR3 loop spans 17 amino acids. DNA of the CDR3: TGCAGCGTTGAACCAGGGGGTCGTTTTTACTCCTACAATGAGCAGTTCTTC. This encodes CSVEPGGRFYSYNEQFF.

This clone appeared a single time. The chain has TRBV1 and TRBJ2-5; the table assigns TRBD2, which was not confirmed against the DNA. TRBV1 is a pseudogene segment. The CDR3 covers 16 residues. The CDR3: CTSSLGTSGGPETQYF. The CDR3 bases are TGCACCAGCAGCCTCGGGACTAGCGGGGGGCCTGAGACCCAGTACTTC.

The genes are TRBV6-6 and TRBJ1-1; possibly TRBD1 for D (6 bases). Trimming removed 2 bases at V and 7 bases at J, with 17 bases between. Germline V CDR1 and CDR2: MNHNY, SVGAGI (reference sequence). The CDR3 totals 15 residues. The CDR3 loop is CASSYPSGRGLEAFF. In nucleotides, the CDR3 is TGTGCCAGCAGTTACCCCTCCGGCAGGGGCCTTGAAGCTTTCTTT.

This CDR3 is CASRSTGDTGELFF. Here the CDR3 DNA reads TGTGCCAGCAGAAGTACAGGGGACACCGGGGAGCTGTTTTTT. This rearrangement joins TRBV6-1 to TRBJ2-2; 7 bases fit TRBD1. The junction had 4 bases not matched to a gene; V was cut back by 6 bases and J by 3 bases. The germline gives CDR1 MNHNS, CDR2 SASEGT. There are 14 residues in the CDR3.

The rearrangement uses TRBV5-1 and TRBJ2-7, with a weak D call TRBD1 (5 bases). Per the germline V gene, CDR1 is SGHRS and CDR2 is YFSETQ. The germline V and J ends were trimmed by 4 bases and 3 bases, with 20 bases remaining between them. This CDR3 region has 16 residues. In DNA form, the CDR3 reads TGCGCCAGCAGCCTCCTGGGAAGGACACACCACTACGAGCAGTACTTC. As protein: CASSLLGRTHHYEQYF.

The chain couples TRBV28 to TRBJ1-1; D not resolved. V was cut by 6 bases and J by 4 bases, with 18 bases left in between. The CDR3 runs 15 residues. Looked up from germline, CDR1 is MDHEN and CDR2 is SYDVKM. Written as DNA, the CDR3 is TGTGCCAGCAGACCACGAGACCGGGCGGGCACTGAAGCTTTCTTT. Translating it yields CASRPRDRAGTEAFF.